Only one count was recorded for the clone carrying this T cell receptor beta chain. The source of the sample is a study of T cell changes during pregnancy in multiple sclerosis. This table comes from immunoSEQ multiplex PCR, and its TCRdb copy is limited to in-frame clones, with some not included. This sample has approximately 34,000 clones, with under 95% found just once. This TCR derives from a female donor with multiple sclerosis, enrolled in a pregnancy study. The sample was CD4+ T cells from peripheral blood mononuclear cells, taken after pregnancy.

The DNA of the CDR3 is TGCGCCAGCAGCTTGTATGTGGGGCGAGGAGGGGCCAACGTCCTGACTTTC. Its translation is CASSLYVGRGGANVLTF. The genes are TRBV5-1 and TRBJ2-6; maybe TRBD1 (5 bases). V gave up 1 base and J gave up 4 bases, with 15 bases separating them. Per germline, CDR1 SGHRS and CDR2 YFSETQ. This CDR3 has 17 residues.